The T cell receptor beta chain described here comes from a study of circulating and synovial CD4+ cells in juvenile arthritis. Per the germline V gene, CDR1 is SGHTA and CDR2 is FQGNSA. The CDR3 consists of 14 residues. J was trimmed by 2 bases and V by 5 bases; bases with no gene match: 2. Findings and caveats of the study: Traditional Vbeta family usage analysis missed the pathogenic-like versus bulk difference. Circulating pathogenic-like lymphocytes shared a substantially higher fraction of CDR3 sequences with synovium than bulk blood. Measured synovium overlap likely understates the true shared repertoire.

TCRdb's copy holds only in-frame clones and misses some; the assay was immunoSEQ multiplex PCR. The sample carries about 33,000 clones, about 96% recorded once. In its sample, this clone was seen once. Its antigen is still unknown. The chain recombines TRBV7-2 with TRBJ1-5; 8 positions match TRBD1. The clonotype comes from a human donor with juvenile idiopathic arthritis. Sequenced: CD4+ T cells from blood. The CDR3 DNA follows: TGTGCCAGCAGCGCGACAGGGGGCAATCAGCCCCAGCATTTT. As protein: CASSATGGNQPQHF.